This T cell receptor (beta chain) was documented in a study of siplizumab effects on memory and regulatory T cells. CDR3 length: 14 residues. The V end lost 4 bases, the J end lost 9 bases, and 16 bases lay between the germline ends. Germline CDR1 reads MNHEY; CDR2 reads SMNVEV (reference sequence). Notes on the study in general: Assignment to unstimulated subsets succeeded for only a minor fraction of the alloreactive clones. No functional test confirmed suppression by proliferating siplizumab-culture Tregs. No naive or memory phenotype could be assigned to roughly 75-96% of proliferating clones. Naive T cells seemed more diverse than memory cells; they also seemed major alloresponse contributors.

The count of this clone is one. Its antigen remains unknown. Generated by immunoSEQ multiplex PCR, the TCRdb table keeps only in-frame clones and is missing some. The table records over 45,000 clones, around 98% of them present only once. This clonotype was sampled from a human donor in good health. The source material was naive CD8+ T cells sorted from blood. The chain couples TRBV27 to TRBJ2-1; D gene uncertain. The CDR3 sequence: CASSSVDLWGEQFF. The CDR3 bases are TGTGCCAGCAGTTCTGTCGACCTGTGGGGTGAGCAGTTCTTC.